This TCR beta chain was sequenced for a study of regulatory dendritic cells for organ transplantation. In its sample, this clone was seen once. The antigen is unknown. Profiled with immunoSEQ multiplex PCR; TCRdb holds only in-frame clones, not every one. This sample has around 11,000 clones, with 80% found just once. CFSE-labeled sorted T cells met regulatory or mature dendritic cells for around five days. Memory T cells were CD45RO+, naive were CD45RA+, sorted by FACS. Trimming shortened V by 5 bases and J by 3 bases, and 11 bases separated the two germline ends. Germline assignment: CDR1 SGHDT and CDR2 YYEEEE. The CDR3 spans 14 residues.

The rearrangement uses TRBV5-6 and TRBJ1-4, with a tentative D call TRBD1 (6 bases). The specimen was memory CD4+ T cells from blood cultured with dendritic cells. Described subset: CD45RO+ memory T cells. The source of this sequence is a human donor in good health. CDR3 sequence reads: CASRLGGANEKLFF. CDR3 sequence (DNA): TGTGCCAGCAGGTTAGGGGGTGCTAATGAAAAACTGTTTTTT.